This section outlines one T cell receptor beta chain sequence together with its context. There are 13 residues in the CDR3. Germline lookup yields CDR1 LGHDT and CDR2 YNNKEL (reference sequence). V lost 4 bases to trimming and J lost 2 bases, with 9 bases between them. This table comes from immunoSEQ multiplex PCR, and its TCRdb copy is limited to in-frame clones, with some not included. This table has roughly 200,000 clones, roughly 89% appearing once. The record originates from a study of blood T cell repertoires in COVID-19. The V gene is TRBV3-1 (or the pseudogene TRBV3-2), the J gene TRBJ2-7, with D tentatively TRBD1 (5 bases). The clonotype was recovered from a woman aged 35 to 49 with acute COVID-19. Specimen: PBMCs or T cells enriched from blood (not recorded which). CDR3 bases: TGTGCCAGCAGCCCGTCGACAGCCTACGAGCAGTACTTC. Translation gives CASSPSTAYEQYF.